This T cell receptor beta chain was sequenced in a study of T cell responses to AZD1222 COVID-19 vaccine. Study conclusions and caveats: Clonal diversity may have been underestimated, and the donors were mostly white British, with more females than males.

About this clone itself: The antigen is unknown.

Produced via immunoSEQ multiplex PCR; TCRdb's table is partial and in-frame only. The sample lists approximately 180,000 clones; approximately 90% were seen once. Looked up from germline, CDR1 is SGHTA and CDR2 is FQGNSA. The CDR3 is 14 amino acids. Trimming stripped 4 bases from V and 3 bases from J, with 10 bases between. Source: peripheral blood, taken 28 days after the second dose of the MenACWY control vaccine. The chain employs TRBV7-2 and TRBJ1-3; D unclear. This TCR was recovered from an adult who received the MenACWY meningococcal vaccine as a control. Here the CDR3 DNA reads TGTGCCAGCAGCTCTCGGACCCTTGGAAACACCATATATTTT. It yields the protein CASSSRTLGNTIYF.